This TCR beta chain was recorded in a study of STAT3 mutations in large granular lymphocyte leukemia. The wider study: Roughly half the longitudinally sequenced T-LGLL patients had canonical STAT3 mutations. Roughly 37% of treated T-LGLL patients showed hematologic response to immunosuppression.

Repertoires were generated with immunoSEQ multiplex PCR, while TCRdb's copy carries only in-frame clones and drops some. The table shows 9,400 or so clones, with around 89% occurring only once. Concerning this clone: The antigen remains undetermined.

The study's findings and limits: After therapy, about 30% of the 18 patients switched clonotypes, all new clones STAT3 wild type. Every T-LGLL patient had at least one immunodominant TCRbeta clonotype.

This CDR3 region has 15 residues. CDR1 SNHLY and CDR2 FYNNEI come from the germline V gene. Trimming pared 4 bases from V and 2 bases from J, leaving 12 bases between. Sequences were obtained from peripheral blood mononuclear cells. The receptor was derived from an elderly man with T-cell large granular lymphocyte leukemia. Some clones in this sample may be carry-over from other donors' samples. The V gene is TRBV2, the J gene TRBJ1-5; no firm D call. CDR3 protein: CASSVQPTGNQPQHF. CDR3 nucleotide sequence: TGTGCCAGCAGTGTACAACCAACGGGCAATCAGCCCCAGCATTTT.